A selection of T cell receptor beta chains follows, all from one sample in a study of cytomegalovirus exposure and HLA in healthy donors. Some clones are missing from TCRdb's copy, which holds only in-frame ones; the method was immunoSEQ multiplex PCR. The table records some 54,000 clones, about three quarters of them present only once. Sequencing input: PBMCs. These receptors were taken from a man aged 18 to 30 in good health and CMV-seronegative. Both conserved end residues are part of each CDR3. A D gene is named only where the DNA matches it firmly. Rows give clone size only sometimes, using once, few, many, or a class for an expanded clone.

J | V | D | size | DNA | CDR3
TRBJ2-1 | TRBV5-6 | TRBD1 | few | TGTGCCAGCAGCTTGGATGGGACAGGGGGCTTATGGTCCTACAATGAGCAGTTCTTC | CASSLDGTGGLWSYNEQFF
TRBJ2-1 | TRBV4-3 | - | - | TGCGCCAGCAGCCAAGATCTAGCGTCCTACAATGAGCAGTTCTTC | CASSQDLASYNEQFF
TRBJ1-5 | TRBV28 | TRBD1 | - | TGTGCCAGCAGTTTTGGGACAGGTGGCCAGCCCCAGCATTTT | CASSFGTGGQPQHF
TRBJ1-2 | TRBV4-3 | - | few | TGCGCCAGCAGCCAAGATGTCCAGTATGGCTACACCTTC | CASSQDVQYGYTF
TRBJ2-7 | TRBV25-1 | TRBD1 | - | TGTGCCAGCAGTGAGGGCCCGGGACAGGGCTACGAGCAGTACTTC | CASSEGPGQGYEQYF
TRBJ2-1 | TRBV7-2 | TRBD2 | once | TGTGCCAGCAGCCCCGTGGCTAGCGGAGTTTACAATGAGCAGTTCTTC | CASSPVASGVYNEQFF
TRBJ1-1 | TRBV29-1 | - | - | TGCAGCGTTGGGGGATTAGTGGGACTGGGGATGAACACTGAAGCTTTCTTT | CSVGGLVGLGMNTEAFF
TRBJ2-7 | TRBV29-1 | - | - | TGCAGCGTTATCCCGCCGGGCTCCTACGAGCAGTACTTC | CSVIPPGSYEQYF
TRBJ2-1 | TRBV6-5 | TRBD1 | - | TGTGCCAGCAGTTACTCGGGGGCAGGGGGTAGCGATGAGCAGTTCTTC | CASSYSGAGGSDEQFF
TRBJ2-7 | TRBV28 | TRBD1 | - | TGTGCCAGCAGTAGCGACAGGGGCGAGCAGTACTTC | CASSSDRGEQYF
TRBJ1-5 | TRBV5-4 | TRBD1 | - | TGTGCCAGCAGCTTGACAGGGGGTCAGCCCCAGCATTTT | CASSLTGGQPQHF
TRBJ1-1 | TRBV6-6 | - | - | TGTGCCAGCAGTTCACGACAGAACACTGAAGCTTTCTTT | CASSSRQNTEAFF
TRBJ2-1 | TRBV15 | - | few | TGTGCCACCAGCAGTCCGGGCAGGAGGGAGAATGAGCAGTTCTTC | CATSSPGRRENEQFF
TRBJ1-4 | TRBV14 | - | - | TGTGCCAGCAGCCTCAGGACAGTTCGGAGTGGTGAAAAACTGTTTTTT | CASSLRTVRSGEKLFF
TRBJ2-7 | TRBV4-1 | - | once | TGCGCCAGCAGCCAACTTCTAGCGTGGTCCTACGAGCAGTACTTC | CASSQLLAWSYEQYF
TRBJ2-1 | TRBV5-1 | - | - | TGCGCCAGCAGCCCTCAACCAGACAGGAGAGAGCAGTTCTTC | CASSPQPDRREQFF
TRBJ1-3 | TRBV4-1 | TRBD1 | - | TGCGCCAGCAGCCCGACCGGGACAGGGGGCTCGGGAAACACCATATATTTT | CASSPTGTGGSGNTIYF
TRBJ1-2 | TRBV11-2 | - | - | TGTGCCAGCAGCTTACAGGTCTCCTATGGCTACACCTTC | CASSLQVSYGYTF
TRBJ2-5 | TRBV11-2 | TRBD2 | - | TGTGCCAGCAGCTTAGATGGGACTAGCGGGGAGACCCAGTACTTC | CASSLDGTSGETQYF
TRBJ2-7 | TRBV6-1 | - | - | TGTGCCAGCAGCACACCGGGCGAGCAGTACTTC | CASSTPGEQYF
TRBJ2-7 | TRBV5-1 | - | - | TGCGCCAGCAGTTTGACAGGCTCCAACGAGCAGTACTTC | CASSLTGSNEQYF